This T cell receptor beta chain was found in a study of T cell responses to AZD1222 COVID-19 vaccine. The germline gives CDR1 MGHDK, CDR2 SYGVNS. V dropped 6 bases and J dropped 10 bases, with 7 bases sitting between them. The CDR3 length is 11 residues. Clones were read by immunoSEQ multiplex PCR, and TCRdb kept only the in-frame ones, dropping some. Of some 150,000 clones in the sample, 85% to 95% were seen once. The source was peripheral blood, collected on day 0 of AZD1222 vaccination. The TCR was taken from an adult in good health. The chain links TRBV25-1 to TRBJ1-6, with D possibly being TRBD1 (6 bases). The CDR3 loop is CASSTGSPLHF. Here the CDR3 DNA reads TGTGCCAGCAGCACAGGGTCACCCCTCCACTTT.